One sample yielded the 19 T cell receptor beta chains listed below, sequenced in a study of cytomegalovirus exposure and HLA in healthy donors. Primers: 60 Vbeta forward and 13 Jbeta reverse. Produced via immunoSEQ multiplex PCR; TCRdb's table is partial and in-frame only. Of fewer than 250,000 clones listed, about 80% are singletons. The material sequenced was PBMCs. These receptor sequences come from a woman aged 45 to 65 in good health and CMV-seropositive.

The chain employs TRBV7-2 and TRBJ1-6; D not resolved. The CDR3 runs to 13 residues. The V end was cut by 1 base, the J end by 9 bases, with 7 bases between. Germline CDR1 SGHTA, CDR2 FQGNSA. The CDR3 DNA is TGTGCCAGCAGCTTAGGCCCGCGTTCACCCCTCCACTTT. Its protein is CASSLGPRSPLHF.

The V call is TRBV19, the J call TRBJ1-1, with D uncertain. V was cut by 5 bases and J by 1 base, with 5 bases left in between. The germline gives CDR1 LNHDA, CDR2 SQIVND (reference sequence). This CDR3 contains 12 residues. The CDR3 DNA sequence: TGTGCCAGTAGTGGAGAGAACACTGAAGCTTTCTTT. The encoded protein is CASSGENTEAFF.

This chain links TRBV18 with TRBJ2-5; TRBD2 is a possible D gene (5 bases). The CDR3 is 17 amino acids. The V gene's germline CDR1 is KGHSH and CDR2 LQKENI. V lost 3 bases and J 3 bases, leaving 20 bases between the germline ends. The CDR3 nucleotides read TGTGCCAGCTCACCCATTGTTTCAGCGGCAACCGAAGAGACCCAGTACTTC. This gives the protein CASSPIVSAATEETQYF.

The CDR3 DNA sequence: TGTGCCAGTAGTCCCGTGGACAGGGGGCTTATCAACAATGAGCAGTTCTTC. Translated: CASSPVDRGLINNEQFF. The rearrangement uses TRBV19 and TRBJ2-1, with TRBD1 identical over 11 bases. The CDR3 loop spans 17 amino acids. CDR1 is LNHDA and CDR2 is SQIVND in the germline V gene (reference sequence). V was pared by 5 bases and J by 5 bases, with 11 bases of the junction left unmatched.

The rearrangement joins TRBV4-3 to TRBJ2-1; 9 bases are shared with TRBD2. The germline V gene encodes CDR1 LGHNA and CDR2 YSLEER. The CDR3 has 14 amino acids. J lost 14 bases, V lost 0 bases, and 8 bases had no gene match. CDR3 amino acids: CASSQDMRGGQKFF. In DNA, the CDR3 is TGCGCCAGCAGCCAAGATATGCGGGGGGGCCAAAAGTTCTTC.

This clone was counted once. The V and J genes are TRBV5-1 and TRBJ2-5; the D gene is possibly TRBD2 (6 bases). Germline CDR1 reads SGHRS; CDR2 reads YFSETQ. The germline V and J ends were trimmed by 4 bases and 0 bases, with 7 bases remaining between them. This CDR3 region has 13 residues. As DNA, the CDR3 is TGCGCCAGCAGCGGGGGGTACCAAGAGACCCAGTACTTC. This encodes CASSGGYQETQYF.

About this clone itself: Relative to the germline gene, one junction end is altered; a read error may explain this. The chain uses TRBV10-3 and TRBJ1-1; D remains unclear. There are 16 residues in the CDR3. Germline values: CDR1 ENHRY, CDR2 SYGVKD. CDR3 bases: TGTGCCATCAGTGAGTCGATTACGAGCGGGCACACTGAAGCTTCCTTT. Its translation is CAISESITSGHTEASF.

The chain couples TRBV6-5 to TRBJ2-1; D ambiguous. Germline assignment: CDR1 MNHEY and CDR2 SVGAGI. The CDR3 is 12 amino acids. Between the trimmed V and J ends, which lost 5 bases and 2 bases, there was a span of 4 bases. The CDR3 nucleotides are TGTGCCAGCAGTGCAGCCTACAATGAGCAGTTCTTC. Its translation: CASSAAYNEQFF.

This clone was detected a few times. The V and J genes are TRBV6-4 and TRBJ2-1; 10 bases fit TRBD2. Germline assignment: CDR1 MRHNA and CDR2 SNTAGT. Germline trimming cut 5 bases from V and 4 bases from J; bases unmatched to any gene: 5. There are 15 residues in the CDR3. In DNA form, the CDR3 reads TGTGCCAGCAGTTTGCTAGCGGGAGAGTACAATGAGCAGTTCTTC. This sequence encodes CASSLLAGEYNEQFF.

The chain recombines TRBV11-2 with TRBJ2-3; 11 bases align to TRBD1. V dropped 5 bases and J dropped 9; count of bases not matched to a gene: 10. The CDR3 extends over 15 amino acids. CDR1 is SGHAT and CDR2 is FQNNGV in the germline V gene. CDR3 in DNA: TGTGCCAGCAGCCTGGGACAGGGGGAGGTCAAGACGCAGTATTTT. Translation gives CASSLGQGEVKTQYF.

This chain joins TRBV18 and TRBJ2-3, with TRBD2 as a possible D gene (6 bases). The CDR3 covers 17 residues. Germline-derived CDR1 and CDR2 are KGHSH and LQKENI. V gave up 1 base and J gave up 0 bases, with 14 bases separating them. The CDR3 loop reads CASSPRLVGGSTDTQYF. CDR3 nucleotides: TGTGCCAGCTCACCACGCCTGGTCGGGGGAAGCACAGATACGCAGTATTTT.

The chain combines TRBV7-9 with TRBJ2-2; D is perhaps TRBD2 (6 bases). V dropped 6 bases and J dropped 0 bases, with 11 bases sitting between them. This CDR3 has 15 amino acids. Germline V gives CDR1 SEHNR, CDR2 FQNEAQ (reference sequence). CDR3 region: CASSPGGSNTGELFF. In DNA form, the CDR3 reads TGTGCCAGCAGTCCCGGGGGATCGAACACCGGGGAGCTGTTTTTT.

This chain joins TRBV19 and TRBJ2-5; 8 nucleotides line up with TRBD1. Judging by the DNA end, TRBJ2-7 fits better; the J call may be wrong. The CDR3 sequence is 14 residues long. Germline CDR1 and CDR2: LNHDA and SQIVND (reference sequence). The CDR3 coding sequence is TGTGCCAGTAGTGCCGGGACAGGCACCTACGAGCAGTACTTC. Translation gives CASSAGTGTYEQYF.

The chain uses TRBV30 and TRBJ1-5, with D tentatively TRBD1 (6 bases). V shed 2 bases and J shed 4 bases, with 9 bases lying between them. This CDR3 has 13 residues. CDR1 GTSNPN and CDR2 SVGIG come from the germline V gene (reference sequence). The CDR3 DNA reads as TGTGCCTGGAGTACGAGGGGGAATCAGCCCCAGCATTTT. It codes for CAWSTRGNQPQHF.

In DNA form, the CDR3 reads TGTGCCAGCAGCTTGGGGGAGTTCACCGGGGAGCTGTTTTTT. Translation gives CASSLGEFTGELFF. The genes are TRBV5-4 and TRBJ2-2, with D tentatively TRBD2 (5 bases). The germline V gene has CDR1 SGHNT and CDR2 YYREEE (reference sequence). Trimming took off 0 bases at V and 4 bases at J, with 7 bases between the two ends. This CDR3 comprises 14 residues.

This chain connects TRBV4-1 to TRBJ2-7, with 7 bases aligning to TRBD1. With 4 bases clipped from V and 12 bases from J, the junction kept 12 bases outside the gene matches. The CDR3 covers 13 residues. CDR1 is MGHRA, CDR2 YSYEKL, per germline. The CDR3, as DNA: TGCGCCAGCAGCCCTGCGACAGGGTGGCGGTCGTACTTC. This gives the protein CASSPATGWRSYF.

This clone was observed once. The rearrangement uses TRBV2 and TRBJ2-5, with 8 bases identical to TRBD2. CDR1 is SNHLY and CDR2 is FYNNEI in the germline V gene. CDR3 length: 15 residues. The V and J ends lost 8 bases and 5 bases, in that order; junction bases with no gene match: 13. As DNA, the CDR3 is TGTGCCAGCGGTAGAGCCGGGACTAGAGGGGAGACCCAGTACTTC. Its translation: CASGRAGTRGETQYF.

V and J are TRBV7-2 and TRBJ1-4; TRBD1 matches 10 bases. In germline, CDR1 is SGHTA, CDR2 FQGNSA. Germline trimming cut 1 base from V and 8 bases from J; bases unmatched to any gene: 4. The CDR3 consists of 15 residues. DNA for the CDR3: TGTGCCAGCAGCTTAGAGGGACAGGGGAACGAAAAACTGTTTTTT. It yields the protein CASSLEGQGNEKLFF.

The chain is built from TRBV7-9 and TRBJ2-6, with D possibly being TRBD2 (5 bases). V lost 5 bases, J lost 0 bases, and 14 bases lay in between. The CDR3 is 17 residues long. The germline gives CDR1 SEHNR, CDR2 FQNEAQ (reference sequence). Here the CDR3 reads CASSQWATSSGANVLTF. CDR3 in DNA: TGTGCCAGCAGCCAATGGGCAACTAGCTCTGGGGCCAACGTCCTGACTTTC.